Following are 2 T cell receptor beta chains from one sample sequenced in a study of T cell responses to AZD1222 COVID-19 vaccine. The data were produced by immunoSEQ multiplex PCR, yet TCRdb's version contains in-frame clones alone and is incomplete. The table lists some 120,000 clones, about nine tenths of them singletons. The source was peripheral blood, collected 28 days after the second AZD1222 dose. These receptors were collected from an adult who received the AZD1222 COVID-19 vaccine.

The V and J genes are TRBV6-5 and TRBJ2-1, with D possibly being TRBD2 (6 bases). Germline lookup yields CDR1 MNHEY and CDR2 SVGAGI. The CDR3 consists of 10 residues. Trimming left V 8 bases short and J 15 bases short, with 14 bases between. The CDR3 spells CASFGGVMFF. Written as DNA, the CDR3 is TGTGCCAGCTTCGGGGGAGTTATGTTCTTC.

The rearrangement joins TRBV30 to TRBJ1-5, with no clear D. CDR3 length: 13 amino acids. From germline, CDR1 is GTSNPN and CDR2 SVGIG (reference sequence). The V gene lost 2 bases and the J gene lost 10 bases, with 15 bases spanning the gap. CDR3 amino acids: CAWSIKGSNPQHF. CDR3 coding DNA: TGTGCCTGGAGTATTAAAGGATCGAATCCCCAGCATTTT.